These T cell receptor beta chains were read from a single sample in a study of regulatory and conventional T cells in breast cancer. TCRdb analysed the PCR reads with MiXCR anew, one entry per CDR3 protein. The repertoire holds about 10,000 distinct CDR3 sequences, with about 32% as singletons. Sequences were obtained from conventional T cells from blood. The receptor source for this set is a male donor in good health. Each CDR3 is given with its conserved first and last residue. A D gene is named only where the DNA matches it firmly. Clone size, where shown, is once, few, many, or a class for clones that have expanded.

d_gene | j_gene | abundance | v_gene | CDR3nt | CDR3aa
TRBD2 | TRBJ2-1 | few | TRBV18 | TGTGCCAGCTCACCACAAAGAGAGGGAGCGGGGGAGATTCCGAACTCCTACAATGAGCAGTTCTTC | CASSPQREGAGEIPNSYNEQFF
. | TRBJ2-3 | . | TRBV28 | TGTGCCAGCAGTATAGGGGGGGTTGGCACAGATACGCAGTATTTT | CASSIGGVGTDTQYF
TRBD1 | TRBJ2-5 | medium-sized | TRBV19 | TGTGCCAGTAGTATGTTGGACAGGATCGGGACCCAGTACTTC | CASSMLDRIGTQYF
. | TRBJ1-6 | . | TRBV19 | TGTGCCAGTAGGACCTATAATTCACCCCTCCACTTT | CASRTYNSPLHF
. | TRBJ2-6 | . | TRBV4-1 | TGCGCCAGCAGCCCCCTTCACTCTGGGGCCAACGTCCTGACTTTC | CASSPLHSGANVLTF
. | TRBJ1-1 | . | TRBV18 | TGTGCCAGTTCGCCGGACATCTCGGATCGGGGCTCTGAAGCTTTCTTT | CASSPDISDRGSEAFF
. | TRBJ1-6 | . | TRBV5-1 | TGCGCCGGCAGCTTGGAGACAGAGAATTCACCCCTCCACTTT | CAGSLETENSPLHF
. | TRBJ2-1 | large | TRBV11-2 | TGTGCCAGCAGCTTAGAGGCTGGCTTCAACAATGAGCAGTTCTTC | CASSLEAGFNNEQFF
. | TRBJ1-2 | once | TRBV7-8 | TGTGCCAGCAGCTTAGCGCGTTTTAGGACGTCGACCCGAGGATATGGCTACGCCTTC | CASSLARFRTSTRGYGYAF
TRBD1 | TRBJ1-5 | . | TRBV6-6 | TGTGCCAGCAGACTAAGACAGGGCAATCAGCCCCAGCTTTTT | CASRLRQGNQPQLF